Shown below are 20 T cell receptor beta chains from a single sample sequenced in a study of cytomegalovirus exposure and HLA in healthy donors. The PCR made use of 60 Vbeta and 13 Jbeta primers. Repertoires were generated with immunoSEQ multiplex PCR, while TCRdb's copy carries only in-frame clones and drops some. The data show 150,000 to 200,000 clones, 80% to 85% seen once. The sequencing sample was made of PBMCs. These receptors came from a woman aged 18 to 35 in good health and CMV-seronegative.

CDR3 nucleotide sequence: TGTGCCAGCAGCCAAGAGCGCTCGGAGACCCAGTACTTC. It translates to CASSQERSETQYF. This chain uses TRBV4-2 with TRBJ2-5, with D unclear. The CDR3 covers 13 residues. Looked up from germline, CDR1 is LGHNA and CDR2 is YNFKEQ. V was trimmed by 0 bases and J by 5 bases, leaving 7 bases between them.

The chain carries TRBV19 and TRBJ1-6, with TRBD1 matching over 8 bases. V shed 6 bases and J 8 bases; nucleotides not matched to a gene: 9. The germline V gene encodes CDR1 LNHDA and CDR2 SQIVND (reference sequence). This CDR3 contains 15 residues. CDR3 sequence (DNA): TGTGCCAGTAGGAAGGACAGGGCGGCGGATTCACCCCTCCACTTT. Its protein is CASRKDRAADSPLHF.

The CDR3 DNA sequence: TGTGCCAGCAGCTTAGATCTGGCAGGGGACCTCTCTGTGAACACTGAAGCTTTCTTT. Encoded protein: CASSLDLAGDLSVNTEAFF. The V gene is TRBV11-2, the J gene TRBJ1-1, with D perhaps matching TRBD1 (6 bases). V gave up 0 bases and J gave up 0 bases, with 20 bases separating them. The CDR3 is 19 amino acids. Germline V gene sequence: CDR1 SGHAT, CDR2 FQNNGV.

This rearrangement joins TRBV6-5 to TRBJ2-5, with 8 bases that match TRBD1. The J call could be wrong; TRBJ2-7 is a better fit for the DNA end. Germline V CDR1 and CDR2: MNHEY, SVGAGI. The CDR3 contains 12 residues. The DNA of the CDR3 is TGTGCCAGCAGAAGACAGGGGTTCGAGCAGTACTTC. It is translated as CASRRQGFEQYF.

The rearrangement joins TRBV27 to TRBJ2-3; 10 bases are a match to TRBD2. The CDR3 length is 14 residues. Germline CDR1 is MNHEY and CDR2 is SMNVEV (reference sequence). Trimming removed 7 bases from V and 4 bases from J; junction bases left unmatched: 5. CDR3 in DNA: TGTGCCAGCACCAAGCGGGGGGGGTCAGATACGCAGTATTTT. Translated: CASTKRGGSDTQYF.

V is TRBV7-2 and J is TRBJ2-1, with 13 bases that match TRBD2. Germline-derived CDR1 and CDR2 are SGHTA and FQGNSA. The CDR3 loop spans 15 amino acids. V lost 5 bases and J lost 9; bases outside the gene matches: 7. This CDR3 is CASSKLAGGGGEQFF. CDR3 bases: TGTGCCAGCAGCAAACTAGCGGGGGGGGGCGGTGAGCAGTTCTTC.

The rearrangement joins TRBV9 to TRBJ2-5; tentative D call: TRBD2 (6 bases). The V end lost 0 bases, the J end lost 1 base, and 13 bases lay between the germline ends. The CDR3 covers 16 residues. Germline V gives CDR1 SGDLS, CDR2 YYNGEE. CDR3 amino acids: CASSVGGGVGQETQYF. CDR3 DNA: TGTGCCAGCAGCGTAGGCGGCGGGGTGGGCCAAGAGACCCAGTACTTC.

The chain has TRBV13 and TRBJ1-1; D is unresolved. The V and J ends lost 6 bases and 1 base respectively, with 9 bases between them. Germline assignment: CDR1 PRHDT and CDR2 FYEKMQ (reference sequence). This CDR3 is built from 13 residues. The CDR3 reads CASSYTQNTEAFF. Written as DNA, the CDR3 is TGTGCCAGCAGTTACACACAGAACACTGAAGCTTTCTTT.

This clone appeared a single time. CDR3 sequence: CASGTNGGLDTEAFF. CDR3 nucleotide sequence: TGTGCCAGCGGCACGAACGGGGGGTTGGACACTGAAGCTTTCTTT. The chain links TRBV6-5 to TRBJ1-1, with D possibly matching TRBD1 (5 bases). The length of the CDR3 is 15 residues. V was shortened by 8 bases and J by 3 bases, with 19 bases between the two germline ends. Per the germline V gene, CDR1 is MNHEY and CDR2 is SVGAGI.

About this clone: The junction differs from germline at one of its ends, possibly a read error. This same CDR3 is encoded by further DNA sequences in the sample. This rearrangement joins TRBV6-1 to TRBJ1-6; D might be TRBD1 (5 bases). The germline V gene encodes CDR1 MNHNS and CDR2 SASEGT. This CDR3 is 14 amino acids long. Here the CDR3 reads CASSDGGDHSPLHF. The CDR3 bases are TGTGCCAGTAGTGATGGAGGGGACCATTCACCCCTCCACTTT.

The chain recombines TRBV2 with TRBJ1-2, with D unclear. The V end was cut by 0 bases, the J end by 7 bases, with 15 bases between. Germline V lookup: CDR1 SNHLY, CDR2 FYNNEI. The CDR3 spans 15 residues. CDR3 sequence reads: CASSEALGPWRGYTF. The CDR3 DNA follows: TGTGCCAGCAGTGAAGCGCTGGGCCCCTGGCGTGGCTACACCTTC. The full variable domain, with the rest looked up from reference TRBV2 and TRBJ1-2, is EPEVTQTPSHQVTQMGQEVILRCVPISNHLYFYWYRQILGQKVEFLVSFYNNEISEKSEIFDDQFSVERPDGSNFTLKIRSTKLEDSAMYFCASSEALGPWRGYTFGSGTRLTVV.

A note on this clone: The junction departs from germline at one end; a sequencing error may be responsible. The chain employs TRBV7-9 and TRBJ1-1; no definite D call. The CDR3 is made up of 10 amino acids. CDR1 and CDR2 from the germline V gene are SEHNR and FQNEAQ (reference sequence). As DNA, the CDR3 is TGTTCCAGCAGCAGAAACCGGGCTTTCTTT. Translating it yields CSSSRNRAFF.

V is TRBV6-5 and J is TRBJ2-1; 9 bases line up with TRBD2. With 4 bases clipped from V and 3 bases from J, the junction kept 4 bases outside the gene matches. CDR3 length: 15 residues. Germline-derived CDR1 and CDR2 are MNHEY and SVGAGI. The CDR3 nucleotides read TGTGCCAGCAGTTCCGGGACTAGCAGCTACAATGAGCAGTTCTTC. Its protein product is CASSSGTSSYNEQFF.

This clone has just a few counts. The chain joins TRBV19 to TRBJ2-6; 7 nucleotides match TRBD1. The CDR3 consists of 20 residues. The germline V gene encodes CDR1 LNHDA and CDR2 SQIVND (reference sequence). Germline trimming cut 0 bases from V and 0 bases from J; bases unmatched to any gene: 11. CDR3 bases: TGTGCCAGTAGTATAGATCTTCCGTTCAGGGGGTTCTCTGGGGCCAACGTCCTGACTTTC. It encodes CASSIDLPFRGFSGANVLTF.

The genes are TRBV6-6 and TRBJ2-3; TRBD1 is a possible D gene (6 bases). Germline loops: CDR1 MNHNY, CDR2 SVGAGI (reference sequence). This CDR3 has 15 amino acids. Trimming shortened V by 6 bases and J by 2 bases, and 15 bases separated the two germline ends. The DNA of the CDR3 is TGTGCCAGCAGGATCTCAGGGGTGAACACAGATACGCAGTATTTT. Protein product: CASRISGVNTDTQYF.

This clone has more than one count but fewer than ten. The J gene is TRBJ1-5, the V gene TRBV28; D remains unclear. From germline, CDR1 is MDHEN and CDR2 SYDVKM. V lost 4 bases to trimming and J lost 5 bases, with 3 bases between them. CDR3 size: 11 residues. CDR3 region: CASSSDQPQHF. The CDR3 DNA sequence: TGTGCCAGCAGTTCCGATCAGCCCCAGCATTTT.

V usage is TRBV5-1 and J usage is TRBJ1-1; unclear D gene. The CDR3 is 12 residues long. Germline-derived CDR1 and CDR2 are SGHRS and YFSETQ. Trimming removed 4 bases from V and 5 bases from J, with 9 bases in between. CDR3 sequence: CASSLPGTEAFF. DNA for the CDR3: TGCGCCAGCAGCCTCCCGGGAACTGAAGCTTTCTTT.

The chain carries TRBV28 and TRBJ1-4; 10 bases fit TRBD1. After removal of 9 bases from V and 8 bases from J, the junction contained 6 bases not matched to a gene. The CDR3 totals 13 residues. Germline lookup yields CDR1 MDHEN and CDR2 SYDVKM. The CDR3 DNA reads as TGTGCCAGTGCCGACAGGGGGCAAGAAAAACTGTTTTTT. This codes for CASADRGQEKLFF.

In nucleotides, the CDR3 is TGTGCCAGCAGCAAAGATGGGGGGGCCGCTAACAATGAGCAGTTCTTC. Its translation: CASSKDGGAANNEQFF. The chain employs TRBV21-1 and TRBJ2-1; TRBD2, the table's D call, lacks a check against the DNA. TRBV21-1 is termed a pseudogene. The CDR3 covers 16 residues.

This sequence joins TRBV7-6 and TRBJ2-5, with D possibly TRBD1 on 6 matching bases. The V and J ends lost 5 bases and 5 bases respectively, with 21 bases between them. Germline loops: CDR1 SGHVS, CDR2 FNYEAQ. This CDR3 region has 16 residues. This CDR3 reads CASSPNVQGIWETQYF. DNA for the CDR3: TGTGCCAGCAGCCCTAATGTACAGGGTATATGGGAGACCCAGTACTTC.